Listed below are T cell receptor beta chains from one sample, sequenced in a study of graft-versus-host responses after intestinal transplantation. Sequencing used immunoSEQ multiplex PCR; TCRdb keeps in-frame clones, though not all of them. The repertoire holds about 19,000 clones, with 75% to 95% as singletons. The sample was PBMCs, taken 350 to 400 days after transplant. All receptors derive from a human patient who received an intestinal transplant, so some T cells may come from the graft donor. Each CDR3 is given with its conserved first and last residue. A D gene is named only where the DNA matches it firmly. The size of a clone is reported for some rows only, either as once, few or many, or as a class for expanded clones.

abundance	v_gene	j_gene	d_gene	CDR3aa	CDR3nt
-	TRBV5-1	TRBJ2-3	-	CASSFPSEARGGTDTQYF	TGCGCCAGCAGCTTCCCTAGTGAGGCTAGAGGAGGCACAGATACGCAGTATTTT
once	TRBV10-3	TRBJ2-2	-	CAISEALGAGSSNTGELFF	TGTGCCATCAGTGAGGCACTCGGGGCCGGGAGCTCGAACACCGGGGAGCTGTTTTTT
-	TRBV15	TRBJ1-4	TRBD1	CATSSSGGPTNEKLFF	TGTGCCACCAGCAGCTCAGGGGGCCCAACTAATGAAAAACTGTTTTTT
-	TRBV4-3	TRBJ2-7	-	CASSQEGQGYEQYF	TGCGCCAGCAGCCAAGAAGGGCAGGGCTACGAGCAGTACTTC
-	TRBV6-6	TRBJ1-1	-	CASSYELTGATEAFF	TGTGCCAGCAGTTACGAATTGACAGGCGCAACTGAAGCTTTCTTT
-	TRBV29-1	TRBJ2-7	TRBD2	CSATSLAGVIYEQYF	TGCAGCGCGACCTCCCTAGCGGGAGTAATCTACGAGCAGTACTTC
-	TRBV6-5	TRBJ2-7	TRBD2	CASSGTSGSTYEQYF	TGTGCCAGCAGTGGGACTAGCGGGAGTACCTACGAGCAGTACTTC
-	TRBV16	TRBJ1-6	-	CASSQDRPNSPLHF	TGTGCCAGCAGCCAAGACAGGCCCAATTCACCCCTCCACTTT
-	TRBV27	TRBJ1-1	-	CASSPNLDRLAFF	TGTGCCAGCAGTCCTAATCTGGACAGATTAGCTTTCTTT
-	TRBV6-6	TRBJ1-2	-	CASSYSTTGHGYTF	TGTGCCAGCAGTTACTCGACGACGGGACATGGCTACACCTTC
-	TRBV12-2	TRBJ1-5	-	CASRLEGTDSNQPQHF	TGTGCAAGTCGCTTAGAGGGGACGGATAGCAATCAGCCCCAGCATTTT
-	TRBV9	TRBJ2-3	-	CASSVEGASGVDTQYF	TGTGCCAGCAGCGTCGAGGGGGCTAGCGGTGTAGATACGCAGTATTTT
-	TRBV7-3	TRBJ2-1	-	CASSCTGSTQCTGNEQFF	TGTGCCAGCAGCTGCACAGGGAGCACTCAGTGTACGGGCAATGAGCAGTTCTTC
-	TRBV7-8	TRBJ1-1	-	CASSFLGALEAEAFF	TGTGCCAGCAGCTTTTTAGGGGCCCTGGAGGCTGAAGCTTTCTTT
-	TRBV7-9	TRBJ2-3	-	CASSLASGLIGDTQYF	TGTGCCAGCAGCTTAGCATCGGGCCTGATCGGAGATACGCAGTATTTT
-	TRBV4-1	TRBJ2-3	-	CASSPYPGRDTDTQYF	TGCGCCAGCAGCCCCTACCCCGGCAGGGACACAGATACGCAGTATTTT
-	TRBV6-5	TRBJ2-7	TRBD1	CASSGTGVSYEQYF	TGTGCCAGCAGTGGAACAGGGGTCTCCTACGAGCAGTACTTC
once	TRBV6-5	TRBJ2-7	-	CASSYRRQVPSYEQYF	TGTGCCAGCAGTTACCGGCGGCAGGTGCCCTCCTACGAGCAGTACTTC
-	TRBV10-1	TRBJ2-7	-	CASSEAESSYEQYF	TGCGCCAGCAGTGAAGCGGAGAGCTCCTACGAGCAGTACTTC
-	TRBV2	TRBJ2-1	-	CAIRSSGDNEQFF	TGTGCCATCCGGTCCAGCGGAGACAATGAGCAGTTCTTC
-	TRBV7-2	TRBJ2-7	TRBD1	CASSWGQGERYF	TGTGCCAGCAGCTGGGGACAGGGGGAGCGGTACTTC
once	TRBV6-1	TRBJ2-7	-	CASSNRLSFFF	TGTGCCAGCAGCAACAGGTTAAGCTTCTTCTTC
-	TRBV9	TRBJ2-3	TRBD2	CASSVGLAGGTDTQYF	TGTGCCAGCAGCGTTGGTCTAGCGGGAGGCACAGATACGCAGTATTTT
-	TRBV5-6	TRBJ2-7	TRBD2	CASSPGTSGGYEQYF	TGTGCCAGCAGCCCCGGGACTAGCGGGGGCTACGAGCAGTACTTC
-	TRBV28	TRBJ1-1	-	CASSLRNTEAFF	TGTGCCAGCAGTTTAAGGAACACTGAAGCTTTCTTT
once	TRBV4-1	TRBJ2-1	-	CASSQGGAPRLVLRDNEQFF	TGCGCCAGCAGCCAAGGGGGGGCACCCCGTTTGGTCTTGAGGGACAATGAGCAGTTCTTC
-	TRBV10-2	TRBJ2-4	TRBD1	CASTEGAGWDIQYF	TGCGCCAGCACCGAGGGGGCAGGGTGGGACATTCAGTACTTC
-	TRBV7-2	TRBJ2-7	TRBD2	CASSSPGLAGVSVYEQYF	TGTGCCAGCAGCTCCCCGGGACTAGCGGGAGTGTCGGTCTACGAGCAGTACTTC
-	TRBV6-4	TRBJ2-1	TRBD2	CASSEGLAGNEQFF	TGTGCCAGCAGTGAGGGACTAGCGGGCAATGAGCAGTTCTTC
-	TRBV7-3	TRBJ2-7	-	CASSSQSTGDEQYF	TGTGCCAGCAGCTCCCAATCGACAGGAGACGAGCAGTACTTC
-	TRBV12-5	TRBJ1-4	-	CASGLAGRAGEKLFF	TGTGCTAGTGGTTTGGCGGGACGGGCAGGTGAAAAACTGTTTTTT